The 20 T cell receptor beta chains listed next were all sequenced from one sample in a study of cytomegalovirus exposure and HLA in healthy donors. The PCR had 60 Vbeta and 13 Jbeta primers. The assay was immunoSEQ multiplex PCR, and TCRdb's table has in-frame clones only and misses some. This table holds about 120,000 clones, 15% to 17% found once. The sample taken for sequencing was PBMCs. Receptors were obtained from a woman aged 18 to 35 in good health and CMV-seronegative.

This clone appeared a few times. This chain links TRBV2 with TRBJ2-5, with TRBD2 matching 12 bases. Per germline, CDR1 SNHLY and CDR2 FYNNEI. This CDR3 spans 14 amino acids. The trim removed 10 bases at V and 3 bases at J, leaving 6 bases unmatched. CDR3 DNA sequence: TGTGCCACCCTTCGACTAGCGGGGGAAGAGACCCAGTACTTC. Protein product: CATLRLAGEETQYF. The variable domain in full, completed from reference TRBV2 and TRBJ2-5, reads EPEVTQTPSHQVTQMGQEVILRCVPISNHLYFYWYRQILGQKVEFLVSFYNNEISEKSEIFDDQFSVERPDGSNFTLKIRSTKLEDSAMYFCATLRLAGEETQYFGPGTRLLVL.

The chain combines TRBV6-6 with TRBJ1-1, with 8 bases that match TRBD1. The CDR3 sequence is 15 residues long. Germline CDR1 is MNHNY and CDR2 is SVGAGI (reference sequence). V dropped 6 bases and J dropped 0; count of bases not matched to a gene: 6. The CDR3 bases are TGTGCCAGCAGAACCTTGGACAGGGTGAACACTGAAGCTTTCTTT. Translating gives CASRTLDRVNTEAFF.

The chain couples TRBV10-3 to TRBJ1-5, with a possible D match to TRBD1 (5 bases). This CDR3 comprises 13 residues. Germline CDR1 ENHRY, CDR2 SYGVKD. Trimming shortened V by 6 bases and J by 3 bases, and 9 bases separated the two germline ends. CDR3 DNA sequence: TGTGCCATCAGGTCAGGGCCCAATCAGCCCCAGCATTTT. Translating it yields CAIRSGPNQPQHF.

This chain joins TRBV7-9 and TRBJ2-5; weak D call: TRBD2 (5 bases). V was shortened by 1 base and J by 5 bases, with 20 bases between the two germline ends. Germline V lookup: CDR1 SEHNR, CDR2 FQNEAQ (reference sequence). The CDR3 runs 17 residues. CDR3 nucleotide sequence: TGTGCCAGCAGCTTAGAAGGGCCAGCGGAATTGGGGGAGACCCAGTACTTC. It translates to CASSLEGPAELGETQYF.

This clone was picked up a small number of times. J is TRBJ1-2 and V is TRBV6-5; 11 bases are shared with TRBD1. Trimming cost V 5 bases and J 8 bases; bases outside gene matches: 4. The CDR3 length is 13 residues. Germline lookup yields CDR1 MNHEY and CDR2 SVGAGI. CDR3 DNA sequence: TGTGCCAGCAGTCCCCGGACAGGGGGCGGCTACACCTTC. It is translated as CASSPRTGGGYTF.

This clone was seen a few times. The CDR3 DNA follows: TGTGCCAGCAGCCCCATGGATAGCGGGAGGTTCACAGATACGCAGTATTTT. Its translation: CASSPMDSGRFTDTQYF. V usage is TRBV7-3 and J usage is TRBJ2-3; 10 bases are a match to TRBD2. V shed 5 bases and J 2 bases; nucleotides not matched to a gene: 10. Looked up from germline, CDR1 is SGHTA and CDR2 is FQGTGA. The CDR3 is 17 amino acids.

The chain has TRBV6-1 and TRBJ2-7; 7 bases match TRBD1. The CDR3 loop spans 17 amino acids. V dropped 0 bases and J dropped 0; count of bases not matched to a gene: 8. Per the germline V gene, CDR1 is MNHNS and CDR2 is SASEGT. CDR3: CASSEALLGQLSYEQYF. The CDR3 DNA reads as TGTGCCAGCAGTGAAGCGCTTTTGGGACAGCTCTCCTACGAGCAGTACTTC.

V is TRBV9 and J is TRBJ1-4, with unresolved D. Trimming shortened V by 4 bases and J by 3 bases, and 28 bases separated the two germline ends. Germline lookup yields CDR1 SGDLS and CDR2 YYNGEE. The CDR3 totals 20 residues. CDR3 protein: CASSSWGGQLHTWANEKLFF. The CDR3, as DNA: TGTGCCAGCAGCTCCTGGGGAGGCCAACTACATACATGGGCTAATGAAAAACTGTTTTTT.

The chain uses TRBV14 and TRBJ2-3; D may be TRBD2 (5 bases). Trimming took off 0 bases at V and 10 bases at J, with 11 bases between the two ends. CDR3 length: 13 amino acids. Germline V gives CDR1 SGHDN, CDR2 FVKESK. The CDR3: CASSQDLWRAQYF. Written as DNA, the CDR3 is TGTGCCAGCAGCCAAGATCTTTGGCGGGCGCAGTATTTT.

The chain couples TRBV6-6 to TRBJ2-2; the match to TRBD1 covers 8 bases. Germline trimming cut 6 bases from V and 6 bases from J; bases unmatched to any gene: 9. The V gene's germline CDR1 is MNHNY and CDR2 SVGAGI (reference sequence). The CDR3 runs to 15 residues. CDR3 coding DNA: TGTGCCAGCAGGAGCCAGGGGGCCGTAGCCGGGGAGCTGTTTTTT. This sequence encodes CASRSQGAVAGELFF.

J is TRBJ1-1 and V is TRBV20-1; maybe TRBD1 (5 bases). This CDR3 region has 10 residues. Trimming pared 7 bases from V and 5 bases from J, leaving 8 bases between. Germline CDR1 DFQATT, CDR2 SNEGSKA (reference sequence). The CDR3 bases are TGCAGTGTAAGGGGTACTGAAGCTTTCTTT. Its protein product is CSVRGTEAFF.

This clone was counted a few times. This rearrangement joins TRBV4-3 to TRBJ2-1, with TRBD1 matching 7 bases. This CDR3 is 13 amino acids long. The J segment lost 8 bases and the V segment lost 1 base, leaving 2 bases of the junction unmatched. In germline, CDR1 is LGHNA, CDR2 YSLEER. CDR3 region: CASSQGQGDEQFF. The CDR3 nucleotides read TGCGCCAGCAGCCAAGGGCAGGGGGATGAGCAGTTCTTC.

The chain recombines TRBV6-1 with TRBJ1-2; tentatively, D is TRBD1 (5 bases). This CDR3 is 16 amino acids long. Trimming took 1 base from V and 0 from J, leaving 12 bases between them. Germline V lookup: CDR1 MNHNS, CDR2 SASEGT. The CDR3 DNA reads as TGTGCCAGCAGTGAAGATGCGGGGACGCCTAACTATGGCTACACCTTC. Amino acids: CASSEDAGTPNYGYTF.

The J gene is TRBJ2-1, the V gene TRBV2; D is unresolved. Trimming removed 3 bases from V and 8 bases from J, with 8 bases in between. There are 12 residues in the CDR3. Germline V CDR1 and CDR2: SNHLY, FYNNEI. CDR3 loop: CASSERRDEQFF. The CDR3 bases are TGTGCCAGCAGTGAGCGCCGGGATGAGCAGTTCTTC.

The chain links TRBV27 to TRBJ2-1, with 8 bases identical to TRBD2. From germline, CDR1 is MNHEY and CDR2 SMNVEV (reference sequence). There are 16 residues in the CDR3. The V segment lost 6 bases and the J segment 7 bases; nucleotides outside the gene matches: 14. CDR3: CASSGFGTSGRNEQFF. The CDR3 DNA reads TGTGCCAGCAGCGGCTTCGGGACTAGTGGTCGTAATGAGCAGTTCTTC.

V and J are TRBV11-3 and TRBJ2-3; no clear D. Germline CDR1 and CDR2: SGHNT and YENEEA. The CDR3 is 16 residues long. Trimming pared 4 bases from V and 4 bases from J, leaving 18 bases between. The CDR3 DNA is TGTGCCAGCAGCTCCTCGGTAGGCGCTCGGGCAGATACGCAGTATTTT. Residues: CASSSSVGARADTQYF.

Only a few counts were recorded for this clone. V gene TRBV19 combines with J gene TRBJ1-5; D uncertain. The germline gives CDR1 LNHDA, CDR2 SQIVND (reference sequence). The CDR3 loop spans 13 amino acids. V was clipped by 5 bases and J by 5 bases, with 10 bases between them. The CDR3 loop is CASSFSRDQPQHF. In nucleotides, the CDR3 is TGTGCCAGTAGTTTTAGTCGGGATCAGCCCCAGCATTTT.

CDR3 in DNA: TGTGCCAGTAGTCTCCCCCCGGGGCAGGGGGATCAGCCCCAGCATTTT. Translated, it gives CASSLPPGQGDQPQHF. The chain combines TRBV19 with TRBJ1-5, with 7 bases aligning to TRBD1. This CDR3 spans 16 amino acids. Germline CDR1 LNHDA, CDR2 SQIVND (reference sequence). Trimming at V came to 5 bases and at J to 5 bases, leaving 12 bases not matched to a gene.

This chain uses TRBV28 with TRBJ2-3; TRBD1 matches at 8 bases. Germline CDR1 and CDR2: MDHEN and SYDVKM. This CDR3 is 16 amino acids long. J was trimmed by 0 bases and V by 2 bases; bases with no gene match: 4. In DNA, the CDR3 is TGTGCCAGCAGTTTAGGACAGGGAACTAGCACAGATACGCAGTATTTT. Encoded protein: CASSLGQGTSTDTQYF.

The V gene is TRBV28, the J gene TRBJ1-4; 7 bases line up with TRBD1. Trimming removed 7 bases from V and 8 bases from J; junction bases left unmatched: 7. Germline V gene data show CDR1 as MDHEN and CDR2 as SYDVKM. CDR3 length: 13 residues. CDR3 sequence (DNA): TGTGCCAGCACTCGACAGGGCACGGAAAAACTGTTTTTT. This gives the protein CASTRQGTEKLFF.